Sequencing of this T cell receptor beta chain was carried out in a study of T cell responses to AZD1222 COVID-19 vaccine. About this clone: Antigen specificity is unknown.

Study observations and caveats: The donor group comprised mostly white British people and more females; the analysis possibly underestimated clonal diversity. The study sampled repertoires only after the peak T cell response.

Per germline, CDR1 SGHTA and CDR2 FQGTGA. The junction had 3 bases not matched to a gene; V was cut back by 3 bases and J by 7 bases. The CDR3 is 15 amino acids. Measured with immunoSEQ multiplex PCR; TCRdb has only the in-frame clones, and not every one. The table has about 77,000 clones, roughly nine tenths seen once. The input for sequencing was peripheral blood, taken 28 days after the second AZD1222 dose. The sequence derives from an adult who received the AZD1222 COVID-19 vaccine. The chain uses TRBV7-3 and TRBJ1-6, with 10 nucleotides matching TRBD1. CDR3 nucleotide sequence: TGTGCCAGCAGCTTTATGGGACAGGGGAATTCACCCCTCCACTTT. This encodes CASSFMGQGNSPLHF.